This paragraph covers one T cell receptor (beta chain) sequence. The data stem from a study of blood T cell repertoires in COVID-19. The CDR3 is 15 residues long. CDR1 and CDR2 from the germline V gene are MGHRA and YSYEKL. The ends were cut back, 0 bases at V and 8 bases at J, with 13 bases in the middle. Method: immunoSEQ multiplex PCR; TCRdb's copy keeps in-frame clones and lacks some. The sample lists 250,000 to 350,000 clones, about 89% seen once, with around 0.88% in the top ten. The source is a young man with acute or convalescent COVID-19. The V and J genes are TRBV4-1 and TRBJ2-2; D gene unclear. Material for sequencing was peripheral blood. CDR3 loop: CASSQEEIITGELFF. CDR3 nucleotides: TGCGCCAGCAGCCAAGAGGAGATAATAACGGGGGAGCTGTTTTTT.